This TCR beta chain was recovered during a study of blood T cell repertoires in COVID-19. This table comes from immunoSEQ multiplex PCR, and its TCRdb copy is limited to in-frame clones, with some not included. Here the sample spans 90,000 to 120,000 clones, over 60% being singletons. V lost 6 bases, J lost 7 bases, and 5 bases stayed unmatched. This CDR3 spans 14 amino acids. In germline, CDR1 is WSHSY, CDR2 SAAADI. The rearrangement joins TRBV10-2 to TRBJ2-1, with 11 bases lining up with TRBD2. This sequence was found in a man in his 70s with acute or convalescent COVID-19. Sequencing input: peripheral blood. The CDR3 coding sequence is TGCGCCAGCAGATTAGCGGGGGGGCAAAATGAGCAGTTCTTC. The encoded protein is CASRLAGGQNEQFF.